This TCR beta chain came from a study of OX40 agonist ivuxolimab in advanced cancers. Looking at the study overall: Checkpoint inhibitors had been given previously to 35% to 50% of patients. Findings and limits, study-wide: In general, CD8+ T cells held more expanded clones than CD4+ did, on average.

To note about this clone: Its specificity is unknown.

The assay was immunoSEQ multiplex PCR, and TCRdb's table has in-frame clones only and misses some. The sample shows some 70,000 clones, more than 75% of them seen only once. V gave up 6 bases and J gave up 2 bases, with 14 bases separating them. CDR3 length equals 15 residues. CDR1 is MNHNY and CDR2 is SVGAGI in the germline V gene (reference sequence). J is TRBJ2-1 and V is TRBV6-6, with a possible D match to TRBD2 (6 bases). This TCR was sampled from an adult with an advanced solid tumor such as melanoma, head and neck, liver or kidney cancer. The specimen was CD4+ or CD8+ T cells sorted from blood, collected in a trial of the OX40 agonist ivuxolimab. The CDR3 loop reads CASRSNSGTYNEQFF. CDR3 DNA: TGTGCCAGCAGATCAAATAGCGGAACCTACAATGAGCAGTTCTTC.